The source of this T cell receptor beta chain is a study of blood T cell repertoires in COVID-19 (dated by TCRdb to about 2020). About the investigation overall: Samples covering the acute and convalescent phases of COVID-19 were provided by collaborators in the United States, Italy and Spain. The prospective study material was composed of cDNA or gDNA derived from T cells, B-cell-depleted T cells, or PBMCs. Deeply sampled blood TCRbeta repertoires from subjects exposed to, actively infected with, or recovered from COVID-19 were included in the dataset. The repertoires were released in a freely available public database meant as a resource for research on the immune response to SARS-CoV-2. The samples were drawn from two sources: the first 160 participants of the ongoing ImmuneRACE study, and 1,254 subjects contributed by 6 global collaborators. The sample metadata nearly always contained a de-identified subject ID, COVID-19 status, age in years and sex. Where HLA class I and class II types were available, the types were taken from metadata supplied by the sample provider, not from assay-based typing.

A second Seattle source provided samples from volunteer blood donors who had recovered from COVID-19. Whole blood was collected in K2EDTA tubes by collaborating institutions according to the institutions' own protocols. For TCRbeta analysis, collaborator samples were shipped as frozen whole blood, as isolated PBMCs, or as DNA extracted from either sample type. Results and caveats for the whole study, not just this receptor: Clinical and demographic metadata were provided uncurated, with the amount varying by source and participant.

TCRbeta CDR3 regions were amplified from genomic DNA by means of the immunoSEQ Assay, a bias-controlled multiplex PCR. The authors' analysis ran thus. The number of nucleated cells in each sample was estimated by amplification of reference gene primers within the assay. To quantify the absolute abundance of each unique TCRbeta CDR3 rearrangement, sequence reads were collapsed and filtered. For each sample, productive Simpson clonality was calculated by taking the square root of Simpson's diversity index across productive rearrangements. TCRdb obtained this table from immuneACCESS and retained in-frame rearrangements with V and J assigned. These tables miss some clones; where compared with another copy, unresolved V genes account for less than half of the shortfall, and the remainder is unexplained. For V, J and clone size, that table is used; D and trimming come from the DNA. Recorded for this sample are 150,000 to 200,000 clones; 70% to 90% of them occurred a single time. The leading ten clones occupy around 1.9% of the sample.

Comments on this clone: What this receptor recognizes is not known. There are no base qualities to consult, and no much larger clone falls within one base.

The CDR3 numbers 14 residues from cysteine through phenylalanine. Only the CDR3 portion is preserved as DNA: 42 bases, with reading frame beginning at the first base. At the junction V is shortened by 4 bases and J by 7 bases, with 17 bases in between. In the germline V gene (reference sequence), CDR1 corresponds to DFQATT and CDR2 to SNEGSKA. The sequence came from a man younger than 35 who had recovered from COVID-19. The sequencing input was peripheral blood. Recombination connected TRBV20-1 to TRBJ1-5; there is no confident call for the D gene. Read as DNA, the sequence is TGCAGTGCTATTGAAGGACTTGGCGGCCAGCCCCAGCATTTT. It translates to CSAIEGLGGQPQHF.